The source of this T cell receptor beta chain is a study of identical twins. Study results and limitations: There was an excess of low generation probability in the out-of-frame alpha sequences that twins shared.

The CDR3 covers 14 residues. Per germline, CDR1 KGHDR and CDR2 SFDVKD. V lost 7 bases and J lost 2; bases outside the gene matches: 6. This clonotype was recorded many times. The antigen is not known. TCRdb redid the calling of the 5' RACE reads with MiXCR, one entry per CDR3 protein. The top ten clones hold roughly 3.4% of a sample with 200,000 to 250,000 distinct CDR3 sequences, around 7% of them seen once. This sample was shared with a second study, whose subject was yellow fever vaccine responses in identical twins.

The clonotype originates from a woman between 18 and 29 years old in good health. The sequenced sample consisted of memory (CD45RO+) T cells sorted from blood. V usage is TRBV24-1 and J usage is TRBJ2-7; 8 bases agree with TRBD2. The CDR3: CATSGREAPYEQYF. CDR3 nucleotides: TGTGCCACCAGCGGGCGGGAGGCCCCCTACGAGCAGTACTTC.